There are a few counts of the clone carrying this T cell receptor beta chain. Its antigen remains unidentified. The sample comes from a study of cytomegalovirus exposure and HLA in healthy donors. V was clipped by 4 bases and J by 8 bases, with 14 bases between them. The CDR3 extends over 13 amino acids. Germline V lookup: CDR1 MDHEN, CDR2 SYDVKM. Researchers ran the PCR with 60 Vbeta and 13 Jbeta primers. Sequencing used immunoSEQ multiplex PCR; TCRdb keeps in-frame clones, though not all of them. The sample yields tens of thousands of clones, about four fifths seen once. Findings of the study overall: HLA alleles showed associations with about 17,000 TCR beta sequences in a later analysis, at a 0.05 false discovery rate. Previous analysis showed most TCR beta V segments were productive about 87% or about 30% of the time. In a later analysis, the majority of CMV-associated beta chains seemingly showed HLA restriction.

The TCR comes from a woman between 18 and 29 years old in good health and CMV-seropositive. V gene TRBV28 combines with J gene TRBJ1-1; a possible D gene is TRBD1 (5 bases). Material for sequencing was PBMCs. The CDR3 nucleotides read TGTGCCAGCAGTTCAGTGCAGGGCTTAGAAGCTTTCTTT. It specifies CASSSVQGLEAFF.